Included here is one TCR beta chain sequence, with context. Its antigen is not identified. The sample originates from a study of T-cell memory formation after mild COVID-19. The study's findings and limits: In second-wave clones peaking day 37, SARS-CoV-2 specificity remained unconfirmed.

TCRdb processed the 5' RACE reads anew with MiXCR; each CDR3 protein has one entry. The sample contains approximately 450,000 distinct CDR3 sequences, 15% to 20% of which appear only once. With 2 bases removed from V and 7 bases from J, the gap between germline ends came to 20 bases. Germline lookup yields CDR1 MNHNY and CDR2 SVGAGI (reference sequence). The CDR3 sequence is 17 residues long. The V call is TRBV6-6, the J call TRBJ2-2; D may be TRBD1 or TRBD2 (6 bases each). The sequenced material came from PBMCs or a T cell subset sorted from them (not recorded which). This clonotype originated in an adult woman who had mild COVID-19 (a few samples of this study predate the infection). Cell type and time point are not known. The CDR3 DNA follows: TGTGCCAGCAGTTACCAACCCGGGGGCAACGACGGCGGGGAGCTGTTTTTT. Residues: CASSYQPGGNDGGELFF.